These 32 T cell receptor beta chains were all obtained from the same sample, sequenced in a study of molecular identifiers for immune sequencing clone quantification. TCRdb independently ran MiXCR on the PCR reads; one entry per CDR3 protein. Of 460,000 or so distinct CDR3 sequences in the sample, roughly 26% were seen once. Sample: naive CD8+ T cells from blood, with Jurkat cell RNA spiked in. Subset defined: FACS-sorted CD8+CD4-CCR7+CD45RA+ naive T cells. The receptor source for this set is a human donor in good health. Some libraries in this study had Jurkat cell RNA spiked in.

V gene TRBV5-6 combines with J gene TRBJ2-6; 11 nucleotides agree with TRBD1. The CDR3 is made up of 17 amino acids. CDR1 SGHDT and CDR2 YYEEEE come from the germline V gene. J was trimmed by 0 bases and V by 4 bases; bases with no gene match: 3. The CDR3 bases are TGTGCCAGCAGCCCCGGGACAGGGGGCTCTGGGGCCAACGTCCTGACTTTC. It is translated as CASSPGTGGSGANVLTF. Combining the CDR3 with reference TRBV5-6 and TRBJ2-6 gives the whole variable domain DAGVTQSPTHLIKTRGQQVTLRCSPKSGHDTVSWYQQALGQGPQFIFQYYEEEERQRGNFPDRFSGHQFPNYSSELNVNALLLGDSALYLCASSPGTGGSGANVLTFGAGSRLTVL.

The chain employs TRBV30 and TRBJ1-1; no reliable D call. The CDR3 is 13 amino acids. CDR1 and CDR2 (germline): GTSNPN, SVGIG (reference sequence). Trimming removed 2 bases from V and 0 bases from J, with 7 bases in between. CDR3 in amino acids: CAWSLYLNTEAFF. The CDR3 coding sequence is TGTGCCTGGAGTCTCTATTTGAACACTGAAGCTTTCTTT.

In the case of this clonotype: A clone one base away is much larger, so this may be a read error. This sequence joins TRBV28 and TRBJ2-4; D perhaps matches TRBD2 (6 bases). V lost 2 bases to trimming and J lost 0 bases, with 17 bases between them. This CDR3 is built from 18 residues. Germline V gene data show CDR1 as MDHEN and CDR2 as SYDVKM. The CDR3 DNA is TGTGCCAGCAGTTTAGGGCGTCTAGCGAATAGAGCCAAAAACATTCAGTACTTC. The encoded protein is CASSLGRLANRAKNIQYF.

This clonotype came up many times. The rearrangement uses TRBV9 and TRBJ1-6; 9 nucleotides line up with TRBD1. V dropped 1 base and J dropped 6; count of bases not matched to a gene: 5. This CDR3 has 16 residues. Germline V gene lookup returns CDR1 SGDLS and CDR2 YYNGEE. This chain's CDR3 is CASSVRGQGINSPLHF. The CDR3 DNA sequence: TGTGCCAGCAGCGTAAGGGGACAGGGAATTAATTCACCCCTCCACTTT.

There are many counts of this clonotype. The chain couples TRBV28 to TRBJ2-7; TRBD2 agrees at 8 bases. Germline V lookup: CDR1 MDHEN, CDR2 SYDVKM. Germline trimming cut 5 bases from V and 6 bases from J; bases unmatched to any gene: 9. The CDR3 consists of 14 residues. CDR3 DNA: TGTGCCAGCAGTCTACCCGGGACTAGTAGCGAGCAGTACTTC. Translation gives CASSLPGTSSEQYF.

The V and J genes are TRBV4-1 and TRBJ2-7; D may be TRBD2 (6 bases). The V gene lost 1 base and the J gene lost 3 bases, with 13 bases spanning the gap. The CDR3 has 15 residues. Germline V gene lookup returns CDR1 MGHRA and CDR2 YSYEKL. In nucleotides, the CDR3 is TGCGCCAGCAGCCAAGGGGCGGGACCAGGCTACGAGCAGTACTTC. Protein product: CASSQGAGPGYEQYF.

On this clonotype: A read error may account for a junction end that differs from germline. This rearrangement joins TRBV6-5 to TRBJ2-7; weak D call: TRBD1 (6 bases). Per germline, CDR1 MNHEY and CDR2 SVGAGI. This CDR3 comprises 15 residues. This CDR3 is CAGSYSGEGTYEQYF. The CDR3 nucleotides read TGTGCCGGCAGTTACTCAGGGGAAGGAACCTACGAGCAGTACTTC.

This clonotype was seen a few times. V gene TRBV24-1 combines with J gene TRBJ2-5; D may correspond to TRBD1 or TRBD2 (6 bases each). CDR1 and CDR2 (germline): KGHDR, SFDVKD. This CDR3 region has 15 residues. Trimming removed 3 bases at V and 5 bases at J, with 15 bases between. The CDR3 spells CATSDPGTQGETQYF. The CDR3 region has the DNA TGTGCCACCAGTGATCCCGGGACTCAGGGGGAGACCCAGTACTTC.

A word on this clonotype: A much larger clone sits a single nucleotide away, making a read error possible. This rearrangement joins TRBV27 to TRBJ1-5, with D perhaps matching TRBD1 (5 bases). Between the trimmed V and J ends, which lost 8 bases and 6 bases, there was a span of 17 bases. CDR3 size: 14 residues. Germline V lookup: CDR1 MNHEY, CDR2 SMNVEV (reference sequence). The chain's CDR3 is CASCQRGNLQPQHF. The CDR3, as DNA: TGTGCCAGCTGTCAAAGGGGCAACCTTCAGCCCCAGCATTTT.

A remark on this clonotype: Likely a read error: the CDR3 ends without its conserved phenylalanine or tryptophan. The J gene is TRBJ2-3, the V gene TRBV6-2 or TRBV6-3; D is unclear. The CDR3 runs 19 residues. Trimming stripped 0 bases from V and 0 bases from J, with 19 bases between. CDR1 is MNHEY, CDR2 SVGEGT, per germline. CDR3 protein: CASSYSPLNTASSTDTQYS. The DNA of the CDR3 is TGTGCCAGCAGTTACTCACCGCTAAATACCGCTTCTAGCACAGATACGCAGTATTCT.

This clonotype was detected only a few times. The germline gene is not matched at one end of the junction; a read error may be the cause. The chain uses TRBV25-1 and TRBJ1-5, with a possible D match to TRBD1 (5 bases). The CDR3 is 13 amino acids. Germline V gene lookup returns CDR1 MGHDK and CDR2 SYGVNS. CDR3 in amino acids: CTSSEVGAQPQHF. In DNA, the CDR3 is TGTACCAGCAGTGAGGTTGGGGCCCAGCCCCAGCATTTT.

This clonotype was seen many times. The V call is TRBV20-1, the J call TRBJ2-4; D gene uncertain. Trimming pared 4 bases from V and 0 bases from J, leaving 7 bases between. CDR1 and CDR2 from the germline V gene are DFQATT and SNEGSKA (reference sequence). The CDR3 loop spans 13 amino acids. The CDR3 DNA reads as TGCAGTGCTATTGCAGAAGCCAAAAACATTCAGTACTTC. Residues: CSAIAEAKNIQYF.

This clonotype was seen many times. This chain uses TRBV7-9 with TRBJ2-7; D is unclear. The CDR3 spans 15 residues. Germline V gene data show CDR1 as SEHNR and CDR2 as FQNEAQ (reference sequence). Between the trimmed V and J ends, which lost 0 bases and 0 bases, there was a span of 9 bases. The CDR3: CASSLAVASSYEQYF. The CDR3 DNA reads as TGTGCCAGCAGCTTAGCGGTGGCCAGCTCCTACGAGCAGTACTTC. Drawing the rest from reference TRBV7-9 and TRBJ2-7, the complete variable domain is DTGVSQNPRHKITKRGQNVTFRCDPISEHNRLYWYRQTLGQGPEFLTYFQNEAQLEKSRLLSDRFSAERPKGSFSTLEIQRTEQGDSAMYLCASSLAVASSYEQYFGPGTRLTVT.

There are a few counts of this clonotype. V and J are TRBV6-5 and TRBJ1-5, with 9 nucleotides matching TRBD1. The CDR3 totals 18 residues. Looked up from germline, CDR1 is MNHEY and CDR2 is SVGAGI. After removal of 5 bases from V and 0 bases from J, the junction contained 11 bases not matched to a gene. The CDR3 spells CASSPLSGTGYSNQPQHF. The CDR3 nucleotides read TGTGCCAGCAGTCCATTATCCGGGACAGGGTATAGCAATCAGCCCCAGCATTTT.

The chain carries TRBV2 and TRBJ2-3; D is possibly TRBD1 (6 bases). Germline CDR1 reads SNHLY; CDR2 reads FYNNEI. V lost 10 bases and J lost 2, with 13 bases in between. The CDR3 loop spans 13 amino acids. The DNA of the CDR3 is TGTGCCACTACAACAGGGCTCACAGATACGCAGTATTTT. It encodes CATTTGLTDTQYF.

In its sample, this clonotype was seen a few times. The genes are TRBV30 and TRBJ2-7; no clear D gene. Germline V gene lookup returns CDR1 GTSNPN and CDR2 SVGIG (reference sequence). There are 12 residues in the CDR3. V lost 0 bases, J lost 3 bases, and 6 bases lay in between. The CDR3 is CAWSVGRYEQYF. In DNA, the CDR3 is TGTGCCTGGAGTGTCGGGCGCTACGAGCAGTACTTC.

This chain uses TRBV24-1 with TRBJ2-3; D assignment may be TRBD1 or TRBD2 (5 bases each). Germline CDR1 is KGHDR and CDR2 is SFDVKD. Trimming cost V 4 bases and J 4 bases, with 14 bases left between them. CDR3 length equals 15 residues. In DNA form, the CDR3 reads TGTGCCACCAGTGACTCGGATTCGGGGCCAGATACGCAGTATTTT. Translating gives CATSDSDSGPDTQYF.

On this clonotype: A clone one base away is much larger, so this may be a read error. The chain uses TRBV7-6 and TRBJ2-3, with D possibly being TRBD2 (6 bases). The CDR3 has 13 residues. Germline CDR1 is SGHVS and CDR2 is FNYEAQ. The CDR3 nucleotides are TGTGCCAGCAGTTATACTAGCACAGATACGCGGTATTTT. Protein: CASSYTSTDTRYF.

This clonotype turned up a few times. The DNA of the CDR3 is TGCGCCAGCAGCCAAGATATAATATCCGGGGACAGGGCTTACGAGCAGTACTTC. This translates into CASSQDIISGDRAYEQYF. The V and J genes are TRBV4-1 and TRBJ2-7, with TRBD1 identical over 9 bases. The CDR3 covers 18 residues. Germline CDR1 is MGHRA and CDR2 is YSYEKL. V dropped 0 bases and J dropped 4; count of bases not matched to a gene: 13.

Details on this clonotype: The junction departs from germline at one end; a sequencing error may be responsible. The chain uses TRBV6-2 or TRBV6-3 and TRBJ1-5; D is unclear. The CDR3 is 14 amino acids. Germline CDR1 and CDR2: MNHEY and SVGEGT. CDR3 nucleotide sequence: TGTACCAGCAGAAGAACAGATAGCAATCAGCCCCAGCATTTT. Residues: CTSRRTDSNQPQHF.

With regard to this clonotype: One base away lies a much larger clone, so this may be a sequencing read error. The chain is built from TRBV30 and TRBJ2-2; 9 nucleotides match TRBD1. The CDR3 runs 15 residues. CDR1 GTSNPN and CDR2 SVGIG come from the germline V gene (reference sequence). Trimming at V came to 1 base and at J to 1 base, leaving 1 base not matched to a gene. As DNA, the CDR3 is TGTGCCTGGAGTGGGGGACAGGGGAACACCGGGGAGCTGTTTTTT. Its protein product is CAWSGGQGNTGELFF.

Turning to this clonotype: With a much larger clone just one base away, this may be a read error. The V call is TRBV29-1, the J call TRBJ2-5, with 9 bases fitting TRBD1. CDR3 length equals 16 residues. Germline assignment: CDR1 SQVTM and CDR2 ANQGSEA. The CDR3 here is CSIDRGISPYQEPQYF. The CDR3, as DNA: TGCAGCATTGACAGGGGGATTTCCCCTTACCAAGAGCCCCAGTACTTC.

The J gene is TRBJ2-3, the V gene TRBV19, with 7 bases that match TRBD1. CDR3 size: 14 residues. Germline CDR1 LNHDA, CDR2 SQIVND (reference sequence). V was pared by 4 bases and J by 6 bases, with 7 bases of the junction left unmatched. The DNA for the CDR3 is TGTGCCAGTAGTACAGTACAGGGGCCCGATACGCAGTATTTT. Residues: CASSTVQGPDTQYF.

V is TRBV12-3 or TRBV12-4 and J is TRBJ2-5, with D possibly called TRBD1 or TRBD2 (6 bases each). V shed 6 bases and J shed 9 bases, with 23 bases lying between them. The CDR3 covers 15 residues. The CDR3 DNA reads as TGTGCCAGCAGCCGGAAGGAAGGGGGGTTGGAGCCCCAGTACTTC. It encodes CASSRKEGGLEPQYF.

The rearrangement links TRBV7-9 to TRBJ2-7; perhaps TRBD1 as D (6 bases). The CDR3 extends over 17 amino acids. Per germline, CDR1 SEHNR and CDR2 FQNEAQ (reference sequence). V was cut by 5 bases and J by 1 base, with 21 bases left in between. CDR3 DNA sequence: TGTGCCAGCAGCCCGATTAAAGGGGACATCAAATCCTACGAGCAGTACTTC. Amino acids: CASSPIKGDIKSYEQYF. The full variable domain, rest sourced from reference TRBV7-9 and TRBJ2-7, is DTGVSQNPRHKITKRGQNVTFRCDPISEHNRLYWYRQTLGQGPEFLTYFQNEAQLEKSRLLSDRFSAERPKGSFSTLEIQRTEQGDSAMYLCASSPIKGDIKSYEQYFGPGTRLTVT.

About this clonotype: One end of the junction does not line up with germline, which may come from a read error. The chain combines TRBV4-3 with TRBJ2-3, with 10 bases fitting TRBD2. Germline V gene lookup returns CDR1 LGHNA and CDR2 YSLEER. This CDR3 has 18 amino acids. CDR3 DNA sequence: TGCGACAGCAGCCAAGATCGGTCTAGCGGGAGTAACACAGATACGCAGTATTTT. This codes for CDSSQDRSSGSNTDTQYF.

For this clonotype: Being one base from a much bigger clone, this may be a read error. The chain uses TRBV6-2 or TRBV6-3 and TRBJ1-1, with TRBD1 matching 7 bases. CDR3 size: 13 residues. Germline lookup yields CDR1 MNHEY and CDR2 SVGEGT. V dropped 6 bases and J dropped 4; count of bases not matched to a gene: 5. CDR3 sequence (DNA): TGTGCCAGCAGCAGGGGGGAAACCACTGAAGCTTTCTTT. Encoded protein: CASSRGETTEAFF.

In its sample, this clonotype was seen many times. The V call is TRBV4-3, the J call TRBJ2-3; 9 bases align to TRBD2. This CDR3 has 15 residues. Per the germline V gene, CDR1 is LGHNA and CDR2 is YSLEER. J gave up 0 bases and V 3 bases, and 1 base lay outside the gene matches. The chain's CDR3 is CASSQTSGSTDTQYF. As DNA, the CDR3 is TGCGCCAGCAGCCAGACTAGCGGAAGCACAGATACGCAGTATTTT.

This clonotype was counted at least ten times. This chain connects TRBV4-1 to TRBJ2-7; possibly TRBD1 for D (6 bases). Trimming removed 4 bases from V and 2 bases from J, with 15 bases in between. The CDR3 loop spans 15 amino acids. Germline-derived CDR1 and CDR2 are MGHRA and YSYEKL. The CDR3 here is CASSRVPDSPYEQYF. DNA of the CDR3: TGCGCCAGCAGCCGAGTGCCGGACAGCCCCTACGAGCAGTACTTC.

This rearrangement joins TRBV29-1 to TRBJ2-1, with 7 bases fitting TRBD2. CDR3 size: 11 residues. Per the germline V gene, CDR1 is SQVTM and CDR2 is ANQGSEA. CDR3 region: CSQREGAEQFF. CDR3 coding DNA: TGCAGTCAAAGGGAGGGCGCTGAGCAGTTCTTC.

The chain joins TRBV20-1 to TRBJ2-5; either TRBD1 or TRBD2 may fit D (5 bases each). Trimming pared 1 base from V and 5 bases from J, leaving 17 bases between. CDR1 and CDR2 (germline): DFQATT, SNEGSKA (reference sequence). The CDR3 is 15 amino acids. The CDR3 sequence: CSARAMDEGWETQYF. The CDR3, as DNA: TGCAGTGCTAGAGCCATGGACGAGGGGTGGGAGACCCAGTACTTC.

The rearrangement uses TRBV5-1 and TRBJ2-4; weak D call: TRBD1 (6 bases). The CDR3 length is 19 residues. V was trimmed by 3 bases and J by 0 bases, leaving 22 bases between them. CDR1 is SGHRS and CDR2 is YFSETQ in the germline V gene. The CDR3 spells CASSWNPGQIDLAKNIQYF. The DNA of the CDR3 is TGCGCCAGCAGCTGGAACCCCGGACAGATTGATCTAGCCAAAAACATTCAGTACTTC.